What follows are 32 T cell receptor beta chains derived from one specimen sequenced in a study of blood T cell repertoires in COVID-19 (dated by TCRdb to 2019 to 2021). Library generation was performed with the immunoSEQ multiplex PCR assay. TCRdb limited this immuneACCESS table to in-frame rearrangements with V and J called. A share of clones is missing; checked studies link under half to unresolved V genes, and the rest is unexplained. Within this sample are 110,000 or so clones, with about nine tenths of them counted one time only. Approximately 4.2% of the sample goes to the ten largest clones. The sequenced material came from peripheral blood. These receptors all stem from a woman aged 50 to 60 with acute or convalescent COVID-19.

For the CDR3, the DNA is TGTGCCAGCAGTTACTCGTACGAGGGTGTAACTGAAGCTTTCTTT. This encodes CASSYSYEGVTEAFF. The gene calls are TRBV6-5 and TRBJ1-1; D not certain. The V and J ends lost 0 bases and 5 bases respectively, with 13 bases between them. The CDR3 covers 15 residues. Per the germline V gene, CDR1 is MNHEY and CDR2 is SVGAGI.

The CDR3 loop is CASSTGKAGYTF. CDR3 sequence (DNA): TGTGCCAGCAGCACAGGAAAGGCTGGCTACACCTTC. The chain links TRBV2 to TRBJ1-2, with a possible D match to TRBD1 (5 bases). Looked up from germline, CDR1 is SNHLY and CDR2 is FYNNEI. The germline V and J ends were trimmed by 6 bases and 7 bases, with 12 bases remaining between them. The CDR3 length is 12 residues.

The chain is built from TRBV9 and TRBJ2-5; D perhaps matches TRBD2 (5 bases). The CDR3 consists of 14 residues. Germline V CDR1 and CDR2: SGDLS, YYNGEE. The V and J ends lost 0 bases and 5 bases respectively, with 11 bases between them. The CDR3, as DNA: TGTGCCAGCAGCGTAGATTTGACGGGGGAGACCCAGTACTTC. Protein product: CASSVDLTGETQYF.

The gene calls are TRBV7-9 and TRBJ1-1, with D tentatively TRBD1 (5 bases). V lost 3 bases and J lost 1, with 9 bases in between. The CDR3 consists of 14 residues. Germline V lookup: CDR1 SEHNR, CDR2 FQNEAQ (reference sequence). The chain's CDR3 is CASSLDTWNTEAFF. CDR3 DNA sequence: TGTGCCAGCAGCTTGGACACCTGGAACACTGAAGCTTTCTTT.

The genes are TRBV19 and TRBJ2-5; 9 bases are shared with TRBD1. The CDR3 spans 20 residues. Germline V lookup: CDR1 LNHDA, CDR2 SQIVND (reference sequence). The V segment lost 1 base and the J segment 0 bases; nucleotides outside the gene matches: 15. The CDR3: CASSIGTGDLLPPYQETQYF. CDR3 DNA sequence: TGTGCCAGTAGTATAGGGACAGGGGACCTTTTGCCTCCTTACCAAGAGACCCAGTACTTC.

V gene TRBV7-9 combines with J gene TRBJ1-1, with D unresolved. Germline values: CDR1 SEHNR, CDR2 FQNEAQ (reference sequence). Trimming stripped 1 base from V and 1 base from J, with 7 bases between. The CDR3 has 14 residues. The DNA for the CDR3 is TGTGCCAGCAGCTTAGGTGGAGCGAACACTGAAGCTTTCTTT. This sequence encodes CASSLGGANTEAFF. Filled out from reference TRBV7-9 and TRBJ1-1, the complete variable domain reads DTGVSQNPRHKITKRGQNVTFRCDPISEHNRLYWYRQTLGQGPEFLTYFQNEAQLEKSRLLSDRFSAERPKGSFSTLEIQRTEQGDSAMYLCASSLGGANTEAFFGQGTRLTVV.

This chain connects TRBV6-5 to TRBJ2-7; the D is unclear. The V gene lost 8 bases and the J gene lost 2 bases, with 10 bases spanning the gap. Germline V CDR1 and CDR2: MNHEY, SVGAGI. This CDR3 is 12 amino acids long. The CDR3, as DNA: TGTGCCAGCCAAAAATACACCTACGAGCAGTACTTC. Amino acids: CASQKYTYEQYF.

V is TRBV7-3 and J is TRBJ2-1, with 7 positions matching TRBD2. V lost 8 bases, J lost 5 bases, and 9 bases stayed unmatched. CDR3 size: 14 residues. Germline lookup yields CDR1 SGHTA and CDR2 FQGTGA. CDR3 residues: CASAGEGRDNEQFF. The CDR3 coding sequence is TGTGCCAGCGCCGGGGAGGGGAGGGACAATGAGCAGTTCTTC.

This sequence joins TRBV30 and TRBJ1-1; D unresolved. Germline assignment: CDR1 GTSNPN and CDR2 SVGIG (reference sequence). V dropped 2 bases and J dropped 5 bases, with 12 bases sitting between them. The CDR3 sequence is 13 residues long. DNA for the CDR3: TGTGCCTGGAGTCGGGGAGGTGGTACTGAAGCTTTCTTT. Its protein product is CAWSRGGGTEAFF.

The chain carries TRBV9 and TRBJ1-1; D not resolved. Germline V gene sequence: CDR1 SGDLS, CDR2 YYNGEE. The CDR3 totals 13 residues. The V end lost 2 bases, the J end lost 1 base, and 6 bases lay between the germline ends. The CDR3 sequence is CASSVLWNTEAFF. CDR3 DNA: TGTGCCAGCAGCGTTCTTTGGAACACTGAAGCTTTCTTT.

The rearrangement uses TRBV7-9 and TRBJ1-1, with 8 positions matching TRBD1. Germline CDR1 and CDR2: SEHNR and FQNEAQ (reference sequence). This CDR3 region has 13 residues. V was pared by 4 bases and J by 7 bases, with 5 bases of the junction left unmatched. Written as DNA, the CDR3 is TGTGCCAGCAGCTCACGAGGACAGGGTGAAGCTTTCTTT. Its translation is CASSSRGQGEAFF.

The chain is built from TRBV7-2 and TRBJ2-7; possibly TRBD1 for D (6 bases). V was clipped by 2 bases and J by 3 bases, with 8 bases between them. The CDR3 totals 13 residues. Germline CDR1 reads SGHTA; CDR2 reads FQGNSA. CDR3 DNA: TGTGCCAGCAGCTTAAGACAGGACTACGAGCAGTACTTC. It translates to CASSLRQDYEQYF.

The chain has TRBV12-3 or TRBV12-4 and TRBJ1-1; D not resolved. Deletions cut 3 bases from V and 3 bases from J, with 5 bases between. The CDR3 totals 12 residues. The CDR3 nucleotides read TGTGCCAGCAGTTTCCCAGACACTGAAGCTTTCTTT. Its protein is CASSFPDTEAFF.

The rearrangement uses TRBV5-1 and TRBJ1-6, with 10 nucleotides matching TRBD1. The germline V gene encodes CDR1 SGHRS and CDR2 YFSETQ. The CDR3 is made up of 15 amino acids. The V segment lost 2 bases and the J segment 5 bases; nucleotides outside the gene matches: 1. CDR3 nucleotide sequence: TGCGCCAGCAGCTTAGGGACAGGGGATAATTCACCCCTCCACTTT. Amino acids: CASSLGTGDNSPLHF.

The rearrangement uses TRBV4-2 and TRBJ1-4, with D perhaps TRBD1 (5 bases). The CDR3 spans 15 residues. Between the trimmed V and J ends, which lost 0 bases and 7 bases, there was a span of 12 bases. Looked up from germline, CDR1 is LGHNA and CDR2 is YNFKEQ. The CDR3 region is CASSQDRGDGEKLFF. The CDR3 DNA reads as TGTGCCAGCAGCCAAGATCGGGGGGATGGTGAAAAACTGTTTTTT.

The gene calls are TRBV6-4 and TRBJ2-3, with D possibly being TRBD2 (7 bases). The CDR3 runs to 14 residues. The ends were cut back, 4 bases at V and 8 bases at J, with 16 bases in the middle. CDR1 MRHNA and CDR2 SNTAGT come from the germline V gene. The DNA for the CDR3 is TGTGCCAGCAGTGGTGAGGGGGGGGCCAGTACGCAGTATTTT. Protein sequence: CASSGEGGASTQYF.

This clone was seen just once. The chain joins TRBV27 to TRBJ2-1; the match to TRBD1 covers 7 bases. The V and J ends lost 6 bases and 1 base, in that order; junction bases with no gene match: 6. The CDR3 runs to 15 residues. Germline CDR1 reads MNHEY; CDR2 reads SMNVEV (reference sequence). CDR3 bases: TGTGCCAGCAGCCCAACAGGGGAATCCTACAATGAGCAGTTCTTC. Its protein product is CASSPTGESYNEQFF.

This chain joins TRBV5-6 and TRBJ1-1, with 10 bases fitting TRBD1. V trimming: 3 bases; J trimming: 1 base; junction bases outside the gene matches: 9. The CDR3 has 17 amino acids. Germline V CDR1 and CDR2: SGHDT, YYEEEE. The CDR3 spells CASSWGRQGAWNTEAFF. The CDR3 coding sequence is TGTGCCAGCAGCTGGGGCCGACAGGGGGCATGGAACACTGAAGCTTTCTTT.

About this clone itself: Additional DNA sequences in this sample encode the identical CDR3. The chain combines TRBV6-2 or TRBV6-3 with TRBJ1-5, with D tentatively TRBD1 (5 bases). The CDR3 consists of 14 residues. Germline V gene sequence: CDR1 MNHEY, CDR2 SVGEGT. With 2 bases removed from V and 3 bases from J, the gap between germline ends came to 8 bases. The CDR3 loop reads CASSYDSLNQPQHF. CDR3 coding DNA: TGTGCCAGCAGTTACGACAGCCTCAATCAGCCCCAGCATTTT.

This chain connects TRBV28 to TRBJ1-2, with TRBD1 identical over 8 bases. Unmatched junction bases numbered 9, after V lost 7 bases and J lost 8 bases. Germline values: CDR1 MDHEN, CDR2 SYDVKM. CDR3 size: 13 residues. CDR3 sequence reads: CASIKQGVKGYTF. The CDR3, as DNA: TGTGCCAGCATCAAACAGGGGGTTAAGGGCTACACCTTC.

The rearrangement links TRBV30 to TRBJ2-2; no clear D. The CDR3 has 13 residues. CDR1 GTSNPN and CDR2 SVGIG come from the germline V gene (reference sequence). V was clipped by 4 bases and J by 6 bases, with 12 bases between them. This chain's CDR3 is CAWNDGGSGELFF. DNA of the CDR3: TGTGCCTGGAATGACGGCGGATCCGGGGAGCTGTTTTTT. Drawing the rest from reference TRBV30 and TRBJ2-2, the complete variable domain is SQTIHQWPATLVQPVGSPLSLECTVEGTSNPNLYWYRQAAGRGLQLLFYSVGIGQISSEVPQNLSASRPQDRQFILSSKKLLLSDSGFYLCAWNDGGSGELFFGEGSRLTVL.

The gene calls are TRBV6-5 and TRBJ2-1; 10 bases match TRBD1. Germline-derived CDR1 and CDR2 are MNHEY and SVGAGI. This CDR3 spans 13 amino acids. The junction had 2 bases not matched to a gene; V was cut back by 6 bases and J by 6 bases. The DNA of the CDR3 is TGTGCCAGCAGAGGGGACAGGGGCAATGAGCAGTTCTTC. Translating it yields CASRGDRGNEQFF.

The chain carries TRBV5-1 and TRBJ2-3; a possible D gene is TRBD1 (5 bases). CDR1 and CDR2 from the germline V gene are SGHRS and YFSETQ. The CDR3 contains 16 residues. The V end was cut by 1 base, the J end by 0 bases, with 12 bases between. In DNA form, the CDR3 reads TGCGCCAGCAGCTTGCAAGGGGCCTCAAGCACAGATACGCAGTATTTT. Translating it yields CASSLQGASSTDTQYF.

The chain employs TRBV27 and TRBJ1-2; 8 nucleotides line up with TRBD1. Per the germline V gene, CDR1 is MNHEY and CDR2 is SMNVEV (reference sequence). This CDR3 contains 14 residues. V lost 5 bases, J lost 5 bases, and 7 bases stayed unmatched. CDR3 in DNA: TGTGCCAGCAGTAGAGGGACAGGTTATTATGGCTACACCTTC. This codes for CASSRGTGYYGYTF.

The chain links TRBV9 to TRBJ2-5; tentative D call: TRBD2 (6 bases). V lost 4 bases and J 3 bases, leaving 13 bases between the germline ends. There are 14 residues in the CDR3. From germline, CDR1 is SGDLS and CDR2 YYNGEE. Here the CDR3 reads CASSPPGVKETQYF. The CDR3 DNA is TGTGCCAGCAGCCCTCCGGGAGTTAAAGAGACCCAGTACTTC.

The J gene is TRBJ2-2, the V gene TRBV6-5; the D gene is possibly TRBD2 (6 bases). The CDR3 is 14 residues long. Germline CDR1 is MNHEY and CDR2 is SVGAGI. The germline V and J ends were trimmed by 7 bases and 1 base, with 10 bases remaining between them. The CDR3 DNA sequence: TGTGCCAGCACCCCGGGGGAGAACACCGGGGAGCTGTTTTTT. Translated, it gives CASTPGENTGELFF.

The gene calls are TRBV29-1 and TRBJ1-2; possible D gene TRBD1, 5 bases. The CDR3 extends over 16 amino acids. Trimming left V 6 bases short and J 4 bases short, with 24 bases between. CDR1 is SQVTM and CDR2 is ANQGSEA in the germline V gene. The CDR3 spells CSVSVPEAGRGYGYTF. CDR3 nucleotides: TGCAGCGTGAGTGTTCCGGAGGCCGGGAGGGGCTATGGCTACACCTTC.

The V and J genes are TRBV9 and TRBJ2-1; TRBD2 is a possible D gene (5 bases). Germline CDR1 reads SGDLS; CDR2 reads YYNGEE. This CDR3 is built from 14 residues. V was pared by 7 bases and J by 7 bases, with 18 bases between. The CDR3 sequence: CASATGELSNEQFF. CDR3 DNA: TGTGCCAGCGCGACCGGGGAGTTATCGAATGAGCAGTTCTTC.

The chain uses TRBV27 and TRBJ2-2; unclear D gene. The CDR3 is made up of 12 amino acids. V was shortened by 7 bases and J by 6 bases, with 9 bases between the two germline ends. Germline assignment: CDR1 MNHEY and CDR2 SMNVEV (reference sequence). The CDR3 DNA is TGTGCCAGCACCTCTATCCCCGGGGAGCTGTTTTTT. Its translation: CASTSIPGELFF.

The chain links TRBV5-1 to TRBJ2-2, with D unclear. The CDR3 runs to 12 residues. Trimming removed 4 bases from V and 2 bases from J, with 3 bases in between. Germline CDR1 is SGHRS and CDR2 is YFSETQ. DNA for the CDR3: TGCGCCAGCAGCATAAACACCGGGGAGCTGTTTTTT. Encoded protein: CASSINTGELFF.

This rearrangement joins TRBV24-1 to TRBJ1-5, with D maybe TRBD1 (5 bases). CDR1 and CDR2 (germline): KGHDR, SFDVKD. The ends were cut back, 3 bases at V and 7 bases at J, with 12 bases in the middle. The CDR3 has 14 amino acids. CDR3 residues: CATSDEGTHQPQHF. The CDR3 DNA sequence: TGTGCCACCAGTGATGAGGGGACTCACCAGCCCCAGCATTTT.

The chain joins TRBV4-3 to TRBJ2-1; 10 bases agree with TRBD2. Unmatched junction bases numbered 2, after V lost 2 bases and J lost 4 bases. CDR3 length: 15 residues. Germline V gene data show CDR1 as LGHNA and CDR2 as YSLEER. The DNA of the CDR3 is TGCGCCAGCAGCCAATTTAGCGGGGGGTACAATGAGCAGTTCTTC. Encoded protein: CASSQFSGGYNEQFF.